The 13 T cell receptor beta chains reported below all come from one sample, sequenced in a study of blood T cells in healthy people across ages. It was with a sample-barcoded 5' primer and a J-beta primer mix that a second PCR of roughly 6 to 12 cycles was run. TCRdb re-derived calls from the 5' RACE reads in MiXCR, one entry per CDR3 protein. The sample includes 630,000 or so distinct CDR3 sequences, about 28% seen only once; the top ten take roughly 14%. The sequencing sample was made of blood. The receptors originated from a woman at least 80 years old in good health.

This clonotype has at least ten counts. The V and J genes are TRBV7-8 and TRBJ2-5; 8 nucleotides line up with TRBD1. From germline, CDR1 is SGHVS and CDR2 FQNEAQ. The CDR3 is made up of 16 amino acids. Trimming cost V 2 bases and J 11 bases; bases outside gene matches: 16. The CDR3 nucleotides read TGTGCCAGCAGCTTACATTTATCGGGACAGGCGAGGGAGCAGTACTTC. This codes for CASSLHLSGQAREQYF.

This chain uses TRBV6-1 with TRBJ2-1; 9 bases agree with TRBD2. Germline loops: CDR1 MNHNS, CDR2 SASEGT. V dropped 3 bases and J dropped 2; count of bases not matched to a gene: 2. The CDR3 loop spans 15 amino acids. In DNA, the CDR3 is TGTGCCAGCAGTGATAGCGGGAGACCCTACAATGAGCAGTTCTTC. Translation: CASSDSGRPYNEQFF.

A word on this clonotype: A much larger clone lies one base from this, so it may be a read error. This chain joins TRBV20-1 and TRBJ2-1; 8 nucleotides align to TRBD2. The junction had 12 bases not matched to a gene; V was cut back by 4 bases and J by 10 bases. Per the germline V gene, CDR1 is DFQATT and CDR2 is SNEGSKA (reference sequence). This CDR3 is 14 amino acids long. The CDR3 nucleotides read TGCAGTGCTAATGAACGGGAGGGGCTCGGGGAGCAGTTCTTC. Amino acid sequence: CSANEREGLGEQFF.

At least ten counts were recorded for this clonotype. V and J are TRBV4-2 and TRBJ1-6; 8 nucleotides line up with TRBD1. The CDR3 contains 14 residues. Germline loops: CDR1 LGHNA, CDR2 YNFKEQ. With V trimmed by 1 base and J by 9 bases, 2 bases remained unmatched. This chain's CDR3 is CASSQGTGPSPLHF. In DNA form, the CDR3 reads TGTGCCAGCAGCCAAGGGACAGGGCCTTCACCCCTCCACTTT.

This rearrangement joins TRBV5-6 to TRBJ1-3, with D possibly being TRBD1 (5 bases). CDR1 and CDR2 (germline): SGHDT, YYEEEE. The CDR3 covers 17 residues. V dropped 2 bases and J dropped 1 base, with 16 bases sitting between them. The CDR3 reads CASSLWDGRYSGNTIYF. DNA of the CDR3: TGTGCCAGCAGCTTATGGGACGGACGATATTCTGGAAACACCATATATTTT.

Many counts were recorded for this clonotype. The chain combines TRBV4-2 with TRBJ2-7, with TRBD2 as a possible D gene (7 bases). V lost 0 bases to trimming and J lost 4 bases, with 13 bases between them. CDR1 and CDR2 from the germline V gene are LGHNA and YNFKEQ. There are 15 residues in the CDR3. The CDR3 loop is CASSQEPGGQYEQYF. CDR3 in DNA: TGTGCCAGCAGCCAAGAACCGGGGGGCCAGTACGAGCAGTACTTC.

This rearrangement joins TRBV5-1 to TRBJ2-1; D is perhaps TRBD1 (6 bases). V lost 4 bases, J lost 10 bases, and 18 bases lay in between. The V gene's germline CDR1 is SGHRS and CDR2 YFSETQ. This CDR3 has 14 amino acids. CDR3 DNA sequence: TGCGCCAGCAGCGTCCATACCGGGACACCCGAGCAGTTCTTC. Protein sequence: CASSVHTGTPEQFF.

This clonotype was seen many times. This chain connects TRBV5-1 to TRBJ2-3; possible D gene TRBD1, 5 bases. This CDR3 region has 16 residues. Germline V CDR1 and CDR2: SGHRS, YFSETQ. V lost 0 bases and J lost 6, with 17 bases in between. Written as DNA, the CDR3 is TGCGCCAGCAGCTTGGATGGGGCTTTCCAAATCGATACGCAGTATTTT. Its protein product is CASSLDGAFQIDTQYF.

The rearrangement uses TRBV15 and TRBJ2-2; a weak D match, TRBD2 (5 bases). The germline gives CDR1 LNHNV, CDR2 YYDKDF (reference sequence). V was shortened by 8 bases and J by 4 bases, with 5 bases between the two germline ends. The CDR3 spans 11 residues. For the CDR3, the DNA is TGTGCCACCGGAGGCACCGGGGAGCTGTTTTTT. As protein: CATGGTGELFF.

Here the CDR3 reads CASQTRGGDYTEAFF. CDR3 nucleotides: TGTGCCAGCCAGACACGGGGCGGGGATTACACTGAAGCTTTCTTT. The V and J genes are TRBV7-2 and TRBJ1-1; a possible D gene is TRBD1 (5 bases). This CDR3 is built from 15 residues. Germline assignment: CDR1 SGHTA and CDR2 FQGNSA. V was cut by 8 bases and J by 3 bases, with 19 bases left in between.

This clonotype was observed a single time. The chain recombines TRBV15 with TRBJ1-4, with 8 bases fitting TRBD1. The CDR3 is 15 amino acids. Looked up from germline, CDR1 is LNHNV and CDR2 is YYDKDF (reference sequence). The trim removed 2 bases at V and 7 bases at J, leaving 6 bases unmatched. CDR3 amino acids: CATSRPQGGVEKLFF. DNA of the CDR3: TGTGCCACCAGCAGACCACAGGGGGGGGTTGAAAAACTGTTTTTT. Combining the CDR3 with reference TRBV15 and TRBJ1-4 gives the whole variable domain DAMVIQNPRYQVTQFGKPVTLSCSQTLNHNVMYWYQQKSSQAPKLLFHYYDKDFNNEADTPDNFQSRRPNTSFCFLDIRSPGLGDTAMYLCATSRPQGGVEKLFFGSGTQLSVL.

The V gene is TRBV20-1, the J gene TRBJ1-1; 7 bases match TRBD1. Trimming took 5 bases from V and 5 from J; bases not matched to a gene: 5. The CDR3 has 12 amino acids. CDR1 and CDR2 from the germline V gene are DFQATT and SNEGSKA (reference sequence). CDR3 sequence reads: CSAQTGLTEAFF. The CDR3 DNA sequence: TGCAGTGCTCAGACAGGGCTGACTGAAGCTTTCTTT.

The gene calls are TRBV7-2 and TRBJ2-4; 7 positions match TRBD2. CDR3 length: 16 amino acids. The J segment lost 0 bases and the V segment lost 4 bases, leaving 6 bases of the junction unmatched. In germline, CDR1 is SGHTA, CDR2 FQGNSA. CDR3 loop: CASSSPGGLAKNIQYF. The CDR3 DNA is TGTGCCAGCAGCTCTCCGGGGGGATTAGCCAAAAACATTCAGTACTTC.